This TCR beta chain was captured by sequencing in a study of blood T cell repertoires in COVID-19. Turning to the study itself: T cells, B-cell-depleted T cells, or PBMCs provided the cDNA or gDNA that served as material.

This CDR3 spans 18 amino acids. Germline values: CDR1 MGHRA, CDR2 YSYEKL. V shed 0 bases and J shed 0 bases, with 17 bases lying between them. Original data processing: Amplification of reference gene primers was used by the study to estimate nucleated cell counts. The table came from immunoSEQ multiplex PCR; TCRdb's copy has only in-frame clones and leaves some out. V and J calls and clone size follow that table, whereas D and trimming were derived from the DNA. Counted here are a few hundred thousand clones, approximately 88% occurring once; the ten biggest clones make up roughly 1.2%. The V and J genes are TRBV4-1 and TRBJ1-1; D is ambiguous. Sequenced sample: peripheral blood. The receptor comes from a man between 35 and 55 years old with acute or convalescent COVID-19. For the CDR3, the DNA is TGCGCCAGCAGCCAAGATACCCTCCAGAGCGCTTTGAACACTGAAGCTTTCTTT. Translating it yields CASSQDTLQSALNTEAFF.